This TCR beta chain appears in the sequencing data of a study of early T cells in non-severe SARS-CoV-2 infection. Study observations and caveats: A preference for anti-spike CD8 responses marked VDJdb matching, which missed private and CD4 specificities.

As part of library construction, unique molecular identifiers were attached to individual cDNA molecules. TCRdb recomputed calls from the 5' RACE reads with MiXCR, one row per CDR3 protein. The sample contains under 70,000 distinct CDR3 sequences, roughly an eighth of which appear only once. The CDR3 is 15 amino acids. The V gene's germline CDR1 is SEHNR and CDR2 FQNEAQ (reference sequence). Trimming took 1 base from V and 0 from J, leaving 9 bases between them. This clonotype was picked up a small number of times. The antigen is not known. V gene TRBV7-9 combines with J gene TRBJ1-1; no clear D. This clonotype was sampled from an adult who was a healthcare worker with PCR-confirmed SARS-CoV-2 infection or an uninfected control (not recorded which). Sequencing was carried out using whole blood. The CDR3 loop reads CASSLGNLMNTEAFF. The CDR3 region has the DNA TGTGCCAGCAGCTTAGGAAACCTCATGAACACTGAAGCTTTCTTT.